Below are 11 T cell receptor beta chains sequenced from a single sample in a study of cytomegalovirus exposure and HLA in healthy donors. With 60 Vbeta and 13 Jbeta primers, the PCR was carried out. The table came from immunoSEQ multiplex PCR; TCRdb's copy has only in-frame clones and leaves some out. The data contain 200,000 or so clones, more than 65% of them singletons. Source material: PBMCs. Receptors were obtained from a man between 50 and 59 years old in good health and CMV-seronegative.

This chain links TRBV10-1 with TRBJ2-4; 9 bases line up with TRBD1. V lost 2 bases, J lost 3 bases, and 11 bases stayed unmatched. The CDR3 has 18 residues. Germline CDR1 reads WNHNN; CDR2 reads SYGVQD (reference sequence). The CDR3 coding sequence is TGCGCCAGCAGTGAGAACACCGGGACAGGGATCGTCAAAAACATTCAGTACTTC. Protein sequence: CASSENTGTGIVKNIQYF.

This clone has only a few counts. The chain combines TRBV4-2 with TRBJ1-2; 9 bases line up with TRBD1. The junction had 8 bases not matched to a gene; V was cut back by 4 bases and J by 5 bases. Per germline, CDR1 LGHNA and CDR2 YNFKEQ. The CDR3 consists of 15 residues. Here the CDR3 reads CASSPQQGASYGYTF. CDR3 DNA: TGTGCCAGCAGCCCCCAACAGGGGGCGTCTTATGGCTACACCTTC.

This clone was counted a few times. One junction end disagrees with the germline gene, perhaps due to a read error. This rearrangement joins TRBV28 to TRBJ2-7; TRBD2 might be the D (6 bases). This CDR3 comprises 11 residues. CDR1 is MDHEN and CDR2 is SYDVKM in the germline V gene. CDR3 coding DNA: TGTGCCAGCAGTTTAGCCCTAGCGTTTAACTTC. Translation: CASSLALAFNF.

CDR3: CASSLAGGRNTIYF. The DNA of the CDR3 is TGTGCCAGCAGCTTAGCAGGGGGGCGAAACACCATATATTTT. J is TRBJ1-3 and V is TRBV11-2; the match to TRBD1 covers 7 bases. After removal of 1 base from V and 5 bases from J, the junction contained 2 bases not matched to a gene. In germline, CDR1 is SGHAT, CDR2 FQNNGV. This CDR3 contains 14 residues.

Worth noting for this clone: Germline is not matched at one junction end, which may reflect a read error. Other DNA sequences within the sample encode an identical CDR3. The chain joins TRBV28 to TRBJ1-2; D call uncertain. The CDR3 is 14 amino acids. The germline gives CDR1 MDHEN, CDR2 SYDVKM. In nucleotides, the CDR3 is TGCGCCAGCAGTTTCCGAGAGGCTAACTATGGCTACACCTTC. Protein sequence: CASSFREANYGYTF.

V and J are TRBV4-2 and TRBJ2-1; 13 nucleotides align to TRBD2. The CDR3 is 19 residues long. V dropped 3 bases and J dropped 8; count of bases not matched to a gene: 16. Germline CDR1 and CDR2: LGHNA and YNFKEQ. DNA of the CDR3: TGTGCCAGCAGCCAGGTGGGACTAGCGGGGAATCTGGGGTCCCATGAGCAGTTCTTC. Protein product: CASSQVGLAGNLGSHEQFF.

J is TRBJ1-2 and V is TRBV10-3, with no clear D. The V end lost 4 bases, the J end lost 4 bases, and 10 bases lay between the germline ends. This CDR3 comprises 13 residues. CDR1 ENHRY and CDR2 SYGVKD come from the germline V gene. CDR3 sequence: CAISGVGVYGYTF. CDR3 DNA sequence: TGTGCCATCAGTGGGGTGGGCGTCTATGGCTACACCTTC.

The V call is TRBV18, the J call TRBJ2-7, with a possible D match to TRBD1 (5 bases). This CDR3 comprises 16 residues. Germline V lookup: CDR1 KGHSH, CDR2 LQKENI. Trimming removed 6 bases from V and 0 bases from J, with 18 bases in between. CDR3 sequence: CASSSLTVSSSYEQYF. CDR3 sequence (DNA): TGTGCCAGCTCTTCCCTGACAGTCTCAAGCTCCTACGAGCAGTACTTC.

The chain uses TRBV13 and TRBJ2-1; 11 bases fit TRBD2. Germline CDR1 and CDR2: PRHDT and FYEKMQ (reference sequence). The trim removed 5 bases at V and 9 bases at J, leaving 12 bases unmatched. The CDR3 is made up of 16 amino acids. The CDR3 coding sequence is TGTGCCAGCAGCCGAACGGCTAGCGGGAGGATAAGTGAGCAGTTCTTC. The encoded protein is CASSRTASGRISEQFF.

This clone was found once. V usage is TRBV28 and J usage is TRBJ1-2, with 8 bases aligning to TRBD1. This CDR3 is built from 15 residues. V dropped 6 bases and J dropped 7; count of bases not matched to a gene: 13. Germline values: CDR1 MDHEN, CDR2 SYDVKM. The CDR3 DNA is TGTGCCAGCAGAAATCGAGCCGTGGACAGGGTTGGCTACACCTTC. It specifies CASRNRAVDRVGYTF.

A word on this clone: The junction differs from germline at one of its ends, possibly a read error. Other DNA sequences within the sample encode an identical CDR3. The J gene is TRBJ1-1, the V gene TRBV28; tentative D call: TRBD1 (5 bases). The CDR3 extends over 12 amino acids. Germline assignment: CDR1 MDHEN and CDR2 SYDVKM. DNA for the CDR3: TGTGCCAGCAGTTTAGCGGGGCCCGAAGCCTTCTTT. Its translation: CASSLAGPEAFF.